The 9 T cell receptor beta chains presented below share a single source sample, sequenced in a study of blood T cell repertoires in COVID-19. The assay was immunoSEQ multiplex PCR, and TCRdb's table has in-frame clones only and misses some. The repertoire has over 75,000 clones, about 80% of them found once; the top ten carry 15% to 20%. The sequenced material came from peripheral blood. These receptor sequences come from a human donor in a cohort sampled during active COVID-19.

As concerns this clone: This specimen includes other DNA sequences encoding the same CDR3. This chain connects TRBV7-9 to TRBJ1-1, with D hard to call. CDR3 length: 12 amino acids. V was pared by 1 base and J by 6 bases, with 6 bases between. Germline assignment: CDR1 SEHNR and CDR2 FQNEAQ (reference sequence). The CDR3 DNA reads as TGTGCCAGCAGCTTAGGGGGAGCTGAAGCTTTCTTT. Amino acids: CASSLGGAEAFF.

The V and J genes are TRBV3-1 (or the pseudogene TRBV3-2) and TRBJ1-2; 9 bases agree with TRBD1. Trimming cost V 4 bases and J 4 bases; bases outside gene matches: 10. CDR3 size: 16 residues. CDR1 is LGHDT, CDR2 YNNKEL, per germline (reference sequence). CDR3 bases: TGTGCCAGCAGCCTGGTAGGGACAGGGAACTTCTATGGCTACACCTTC. Translation: CASSLVGTGNFYGYTF.

The CDR3 loop reads CASSLRDTQYF. The CDR3 region has the DNA TGTGCCAGCAGCCTGAGAGATACGCAGTATTTT. The chain employs TRBV28 and TRBJ2-3; D uncertain. Germline lookup yields CDR1 MDHEN and CDR2 SYDVKM. The CDR3 spans 11 residues. The V gene lost 6 bases and the J gene lost 5 bases, with 6 bases spanning the gap.

The J gene is TRBJ2-4, the V gene TRBV29-1, with D possibly TRBD1 on 5 matching bases. Germline V lookup: CDR1 SQVTM, CDR2 ANQGSEA. The V end lost 6 bases, the J end lost 0 bases, and 9 bases lay between the germline ends. The CDR3 has 13 residues. The CDR3 bases are TGCAGCGTCGACAGACTAGCCAAAAACATTCAGTACTTC. Translated, it gives CSVDRLAKNIQYF.

The chain carries TRBV5-1 and TRBJ2-7, with a weak D call TRBD2 (6 bases). V was clipped by 6 bases and J by 2 bases, with 12 bases between them. The CDR3 extends over 13 amino acids. Germline V gene lookup returns CDR1 SGHRS and CDR2 YFSETQ. The CDR3 loop is CASTLGGTYEQYF. Here the CDR3 DNA reads TGCGCCAGCACCCTGGGGGGAACCTACGAGCAGTACTTC.

This clone was counted once. The chain carries TRBV6-5 and TRBJ1-1, with TRBD1 matching 10 bases. The J segment lost 5 bases and the V segment lost 5 bases, leaving 8 bases of the junction unmatched. CDR3 size: 15 residues. Germline CDR1 MNHEY, CDR2 SVGAGI. The CDR3, as DNA: TGTGCCAGCAGTCCCGGGGACAGGGGTGTGACTGAAGCTTTCTTT. Its protein is CASSPGDRGVTEAFF.

In this sample, this clone turned up a few times. This chain connects TRBV10-3 to TRBJ1-3, with TRBD1 as a possible D gene (5 bases). This CDR3 has 14 amino acids. Germline V gene lookup returns CDR1 ENHRY and CDR2 SYGVKD. The V end lost 2 bases, the J end lost 1 base, and 6 bases lay between the germline ends. The CDR3: CAISEGQSGNTIYF. Written as DNA, the CDR3 is TGTGCCATCAGTGAGGGACAATCTGGAAACACCATATATTTT.

V usage is TRBV28 and J usage is TRBJ1-6; 8 bases are a match to TRBD1. The ends lost 1 base at V and 7 bases at J; junction bases unmatched: 3. Germline loops: CDR1 MDHEN, CDR2 SYDVKM. This CDR3 spans 15 amino acids. The CDR3 spells CASSLYGQGNSPLHF. In nucleotides, the CDR3 is TGTGCCAGCAGTTTATATGGACAGGGCAATTCACCCCTCCACTTT.

This chain connects TRBV28 to TRBJ2-1; D unresolved. The CDR3 runs 14 residues. In germline, CDR1 is MDHEN, CDR2 SYDVKM. Trimming removed 6 bases at V and 3 bases at J, with 12 bases between. DNA for the CDR3: TGTGCCAGCAGCCCGGCGACGGGCTACAATGAGCAGTTCTTC. Protein: CASSPATGYNEQFF.